The text below deals with one T cell receptor (beta chain). The antigen remains undetermined. This table comes from immunoSEQ multiplex PCR, and its TCRdb copy is limited to in-frame clones, with some not included. The table shows some 200,000 clones, with 80% to 85% occurring only once. The data originate from a study of cytomegalovirus exposure and HLA in healthy donors. Study observations and caveats: Among TCR beta chains, those listed as cytomegalovirus-associated numbered some 170.

Separate from the approximately 670-subject first cohort, the approximately 120-subject validation cohort was the one that the donors belonged to. V was pared by 6 bases and J by 3 bases, with 9 bases between. This CDR3 has 12 amino acids. CDR1 and CDR2 from the germline V gene are MNHNS and SASEGT. J is TRBJ2-7 and V is TRBV6-1; the D gene is possibly TRBD1 (6 bases). Sample: PBMCs. This TCR was sampled from a woman aged 18-29 years in good health and CMV-seropositive. CDR3 residues: CASRRQVYEQYF. The CDR3, as DNA: TGTGCCAGCAGACGACAGGTCTACGAGCAGTACTTC.